A selection of T cell receptor beta chains follows, all from one sample in a study of Graves' ophthalmopathy and Graves' hyperthyroidism. Each CDR3 protein is one row after TCRdb ran MiXCR on the multiplex PCR reads. The sample has about half a million distinct CDR3 sequences; roughly 14% are singletons. The sample consisted of blood. The receptors come from a woman aged 25 to 39 with Graves' ophthalmopathy. CDR3s include the opening cysteine and the closing phenylalanine or tryptophan. The D gene is left open where the match is weak. Some rows have no size entry. The others give once, few or many, or a class for an expanded clone.

many	TRBD1	TRBV20-1	TRBJ1-2	CSAALGQGRNGYTF	TGCAGTGCAGCGCTCGGACAGGGGAGGAATGGCTACACCTTC
NA	TRBD2	TRBV20-1	TRBJ2-7	CSARDWLAGGPNEQYF	TGCAGTGCTAGAGATTGGCTAGCGGGGGGGCCCAACGAGCAGTACTTC
NA	NA	TRBV5-1	TRBJ2-5	CASSLGHGGKWETQYF	TGCGCCAGCAGCTTAGGACACGGCGGAAAGTGGGAGACCCAGTACTTC
many	NA	TRBV20-1	TRBJ1-6	CSAAPWGDPLHF	TGCAGTGCTGCCCCGTGGGGGGACCCCCTCCACTTT
many	NA	TRBV6-1	TRBJ2-2	CASSEGQNTGELFF	TGTGCCAGCAGTGAGGGACAGAACACCGGGGAGCTGTTTTTT
many	NA	TRBV6-5	TRBJ1-5	CASSYSGSGNQPQHF	TGTGCCAGCAGTTACTCAGGGTCTGGCAATCAGCCCCAGCATTTT
many	TRBD1	TRBV7-9	TRBJ2-7	CASSAWTGDSYEQYF	TGTGCCAGCAGCGCCTGGACAGGGGACTCCTACGAGCAGTACTTC
many	NA	TRBV20-1	TRBJ1-1	CSGNEGLVAFF	TGCAGTGGCAATGAGGGTCTCGTAGCTTTCTTT
many	NA	TRBV20-1	TRBJ1-1	CSATRGGTEAFF	TGCAGTGCTACCAGGGGAGGAACTGAAGCTTTCTTT
many	NA	TRBV28	TRBJ2-7	CASSPMGPPLGTDYEQYF	TGTGCCAGCAGTCCTATGGGGCCCCCTCTCGGGACTGACTACGAGCAGTACTTC
NA	NA	TRBV30	TRBJ1-1	CAWTDAVEAFF	TGTGCCTGGACCGATGCAGTAGAAGCTTTCTTT
many	NA	TRBV29-1	TRBJ1-1	CSVVGGTEAFF	TGCAGCGTAGTTGGTGGTACTGAAGCTTTCTTT
many	NA	TRBV19	TRBJ1-5	CASSTPWAGRGSNQPQHF	TGTGCCAGTAGTACCCCTTGGGCGGGACGAGGGAGCAATCAGCCCCAGCATTTT
NA	TRBD1	TRBV15	TRBJ2-7	CATSIGTGSEQYF	TGTGCCACCAGCATAGGGACAGGGAGCGAGCAGTACTTC
many	NA	TRBV5-1	TRBJ1-1	CASSLEGGQMNTEAFF	TGCGCCAGCAGCTTGGAAGGGGGACAAATGAACACTGAAGCTTTCTTT
many	NA	TRBV5-1	TRBJ1-1	CASSLRVWDEAFF	TGCGCCAGCAGCTTGAGGGTTTGGGATGAAGCTTTCTTT
many	NA	TRBV28	TRBJ2-7	CATHRRPTRTYEQYF	TGTGCCACCCACCGGAGACCTACTCGGACCTACGAGCAGTACTTC
NA	NA	TRBV18	TRBJ2-6	CASSPPGWGPGANVLTF	TGTGCCAGCTCACCGCCTGGGTGGGGGCCTGGGGCCAACGTCCTGACTTTC
many	NA	TRBV6-1	TRBJ1-2	CASSIRDVYGYTF	TGTGCCAGCAGTATCCGGGACGTCTATGGCTACACCTTC
few	NA	TRBV28	TRBJ2-6	CASSSTIYSGANVLTF	TGTGCCAGCAGCTCGACTATTTACTCTGGGGCCAACGTCCTGACTTTC
NA	TRBD1	TRBV12-3/TRBV12-4	TRBJ2-2	CASRDRQGIRTGELFF	TGTGCCAGCAGGGACCGACAGGGGATTAGGACCGGGGAGCTGTTTTTT
many	NA	TRBV19	TRBJ1-1	CASTPRGVLNTEAFF	TGTGCCAGTACCCCCCGGGGAGTGCTGAACACTGAAGCTTTCTTT
few	TRBD1	TRBV20-1	TRBJ1-1	CSASNGDSEEAFF	TGCAGTGCTAGTAATGGGGACAGCGAAGAAGCTTTCTTT
many	TRBD1	TRBV6-1	TRBJ2-7	CASSASRQGVEQYF	TGTGCCAGCAGTGCCTCCCGACAGGGCGTCGAGCAGTACTTC
NA	NA	TRBV2	TRBJ1-5	CATRGRAGNQPQHF	TGTGCCACCCGCGGCAGGGCCGGCAATCAGCCCCAGCATTTT
NA	TRBD1	TRBV29-1	TRBJ1-2	CSFKQGASYGYTF	TGCAGCTTCAAACAGGGGGCGTCCTATGGCTACACCTTC